This T cell receptor beta chain is from a study of siplizumab effects on memory and regulatory T cells. As concerns this clone: What it binds is not known.

This table comes from immunoSEQ multiplex PCR, and its TCRdb copy is limited to in-frame clones, with some not included. This table holds about 110,000 clones, around 92% found once. CDR1 and CDR2 from the germline V gene are SEHNR and FQNEAQ (reference sequence). This CDR3 has 14 residues. Deletions cut 0 bases from V and 1 base from J, with 6 bases between. Regarding the study as a whole: About 80-96% of proliferating CD4+ or CD8+ clones had no assignable naive or memory phenotype. Treatment with siplizumab left mappable alloreactive CD4+ clones averaging roughly 66% Treg-derived, compared with around 26% in controls. Naive T cell populations appeared to exhibit greater diversity than memory cells and appeared to be major alloresponse contributors. Suppressive capability of dividing Tregs from siplizumab cultures went unverified.

Sequencing was carried out using Tregs sorted from blood. The V gene is TRBV7-9, the J gene TRBJ1-2; TRBD1 might be the D (5 bases). The TCR originated in a human donor in good health. This CDR3 is CASSLAQVNYGYTF. The DNA of the CDR3 is TGTGCCAGCAGCTTAGCACAGGTTAACTATGGCTACACCTTC. The full variable domain, with the rest looked up from reference TRBV7-9 and TRBJ1-2, is DTGVSQNPRHKITKRGQNVTFRCDPISEHNRLYWYRQTLGQGPEFLTYFQNEAQLEKSRLLSDRFSAERPKGSFSTLEIQRTEQGDSAMYLCASSLAQVNYGYTFGSGTRLTVV.